This T cell receptor beta chain derives from a study of cytomegalovirus exposure and HLA in healthy donors. Healthy bone marrow donors formed the donor group. General study points: A previous analysis found most TCR beta V segments productive roughly 87% or roughly 30% of the time. Some TCR beta chains (about 170 of them) were listed as cytomegalovirus-associated.

Trimming left V 3 bases short and J 4 bases short, with 13 bases between. CDR3 length equals 15 residues. CDR1 is PRHDT and CDR2 is FYEKMQ in the germline V gene (reference sequence). PCR amplification relied on 60 Vbeta primers (plus 13 Jbeta primers). Generated by immunoSEQ multiplex PCR, the TCRdb table keeps only in-frame clones and is missing some. The table shows some 120,000 clones, with roughly 8.6% occurring only once. With regard to this clone: Its antigen is as yet unknown.

The chain has TRBV13 and TRBJ1-5, with a tentative D call TRBD1 (6 bases). Source material: PBMCs. This TCR was sampled from a woman in her forties in good health and CMV-seropositive. The CDR3 sequence: CASSLTGAGNQPQHF. In nucleotides, the CDR3 is TGTGCCAGCAGCTTGACAGGCGCGGGTAATCAGCCCCAGCATTTT.